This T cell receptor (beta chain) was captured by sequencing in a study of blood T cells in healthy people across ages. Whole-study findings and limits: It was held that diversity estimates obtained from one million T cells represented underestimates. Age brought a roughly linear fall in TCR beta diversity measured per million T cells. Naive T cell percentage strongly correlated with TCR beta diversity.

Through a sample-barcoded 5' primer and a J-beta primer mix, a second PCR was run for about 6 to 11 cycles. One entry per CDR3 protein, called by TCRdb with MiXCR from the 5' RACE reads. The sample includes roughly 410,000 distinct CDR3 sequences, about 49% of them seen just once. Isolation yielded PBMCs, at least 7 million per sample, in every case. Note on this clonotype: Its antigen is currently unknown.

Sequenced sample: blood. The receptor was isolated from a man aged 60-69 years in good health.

DNA for the CDR3: TGCAGTGCCGCTAAGCGGGAGGGATCCGCGTCTCACTACTACCAAGAGACCCAGTACTTC. This encodes CSAAKREGSASHYYQETQYF. This chain connects TRBV20-1 to TRBJ2-5, with TRBD2 matching 10 bases. Germline V gene sequence: CDR1 DFQATT, CDR2 SNEGSKA (reference sequence). This CDR3 spans 20 amino acids. The J segment lost 0 bases and the V segment lost 6 bases, leaving 22 bases of the junction unmatched.